Following are 9 T cell receptor beta chains from one sample sequenced in a study of shared clonotypes between healthy human individuals. Assay: immunoSEQ multiplex PCR; the TCRdb copy retains only in-frame clones and omits some. The data show about 2.4 million clones, 80% to 95% seen once. The specimen was naive CD4+ T cells from PBMCs. This sample's subset: CD45RA+ positively selected. The source is a man aged 18 to 30 in good health. Some clones in this sample may be carry-over from other donors' samples.

Turning to this clone: The identical CDR3 is also encoded by other nucleotide sequences in the sample. This sequence joins TRBV30 and TRBJ1-1; D gene unclear. Trimming took off 0 bases at V and 1 base at J, with 6 bases between the two ends. The CDR3 sequence is 13 residues long. The germline CDR1 and CDR2 sequences are GTSNPN and SVGIG (reference sequence). The CDR3 loop reads CAWSVRRNTEAFF. The CDR3, as DNA: TGTGCCTGGAGTGTAAGAAGGAACACTGAAGCTTTCTTT.

The chain uses TRBV2 and TRBJ2-1; 9 positions match TRBD2. The CDR3 is made up of 14 amino acids. V dropped 2 bases and J dropped 5; count of bases not matched to a gene: 1. The germline V gene encodes CDR1 SNHLY and CDR2 FYNNEI. DNA for the CDR3: TGTGCCAGCAGTGAACTAGCGGGAAACAATGAGCAGTTCTTC. This sequence encodes CASSELAGNNEQFF.

This clone was detected once. CDR3 sequence reads: CASSLAFDRGTDTQYF. For the CDR3, the DNA is TGTGCCAGCAGCTTAGCTTTTGACAGAGGCACAGATACGCAGTATTTT. This chain links TRBV7-2 with TRBJ2-3, with D tentatively TRBD1 (5 bases). CDR3 size: 16 residues. Germline lookup yields CDR1 SGHTA and CDR2 FQGNSA. V lost 0 bases, J lost 1 base, and 11 bases lay in between. Full variable domain (missing parts from reference TRBV7-2 and TRBJ2-3): GAGVSQSPSNKVTEKGKDVELRCDPISGHTALYWYRQSLGQGLEFLIYFQGNSAPDKSGLPSDRFSAERTGGSVSTLTIQRTQQEDSAVYLCASSLAFDRGTDTQYFGPGTRLTVL.

V usage is TRBV6-5 and J usage is TRBJ2-1; the D gene could be TRBD1 or TRBD2 (5 bases each). CDR3 length equals 13 residues. Trimming shortened V by 0 bases and J by 9 bases, and 9 bases separated the two germline ends. Germline V gives CDR1 MNHEY, CDR2 SVGAGI. CDR3 nucleotides: TGTGCCAGCAGTTACTCGTGGGACCGTGAGCAGTTCTTC. It is translated as CASSYSWDREQFF.

The gene calls are TRBV18 and TRBJ1-2; D unresolved. The CDR3 spans 13 residues. Germline lookup yields CDR1 KGHSH and CDR2 LQKENI. V lost 4 bases to trimming and J lost 4 bases, with 10 bases between them. CDR3 in amino acids: CASSLGEGYGYTF. Here the CDR3 DNA reads TGTGCCAGCTCACTCGGGGAGGGCTATGGCTACACCTTC.

The rearrangement uses TRBV2 and TRBJ2-1; 9 nucleotides match TRBD1. Per the germline V gene, CDR1 is SNHLY and CDR2 is FYNNEI. CDR3 length equals 15 residues. Trimming removed 1 base from V and 10 bases from J; junction bases left unmatched: 8. CDR3 bases: TGTGCCAGCAGTGAAGGCCCGGGACAGGGATCGGAGCAGTTCTTC. Translated, it gives CASSEGPGQGSEQFF.

The rearrangement joins TRBV9 to TRBJ2-2, with 9 bases that match TRBD2. The CDR3 loop spans 18 amino acids. In germline, CDR1 is SGDLS, CDR2 YYNGEE. The junction had 10 bases not matched to a gene; V was cut back by 1 base and J by 3 bases. CDR3 region: CASSVSLAGFGDTGELFF. CDR3 bases: TGTGCCAGCAGCGTATCCCTAGCGGGATTCGGGGACACCGGGGAGCTGTTTTTT. Complete variable domain (other parts from reference TRBV9 and TRBJ2-2): DSGVTQTPKHLITATGQRVTLRCSPRSGDLSVYWYQQSLDQGLQFLIQYYNGEERAKGNILERFSAQQFPDLHSELNLSSLELGDSALYFCASSVSLAGFGDTGELFFGEGSRLTVL.

V gene TRBV28 combines with J gene TRBJ2-3; D unresolved. Germline CDR1 is MDHEN and CDR2 is SYDVKM. V lost 2 bases and J 2 bases, leaving 8 bases between the germline ends. The CDR3 is 14 amino acids. In DNA form, the CDR3 reads TGTGCCAGCAGTTTAGGCGTGCTCACAGATACGCAGTATTTT. It is translated as CASSLGVLTDTQYF. The variable domain in full, with the rest retrieved from reference TRBV28 and TRBJ2-3, is DVKVTQSSRYLVKRTGEKVFLECVQDMDHENMFWYRQDPGLGLRLIYFSYDVKMKEKGDIPEGYSVSREKKERFSLILESASTNQTSMYLCASSLGVLTDTQYFGPGTRLTVL.

The chain carries TRBV19 and TRBJ1-5; TRBD1 aligns across 7 bases. V lost 3 bases, J lost 0 bases, and 11 bases stayed unmatched. The CDR3 length is 18 residues. Germline V gene sequence: CDR1 LNHDA, CDR2 SQIVND (reference sequence). The CDR3 sequence: CASSIIGRGTNSNQPQHF. The CDR3 DNA is TGTGCCAGTAGTATCATAGGCAGGGGGACGAATAGCAATCAGCCCCAGCATTTT.